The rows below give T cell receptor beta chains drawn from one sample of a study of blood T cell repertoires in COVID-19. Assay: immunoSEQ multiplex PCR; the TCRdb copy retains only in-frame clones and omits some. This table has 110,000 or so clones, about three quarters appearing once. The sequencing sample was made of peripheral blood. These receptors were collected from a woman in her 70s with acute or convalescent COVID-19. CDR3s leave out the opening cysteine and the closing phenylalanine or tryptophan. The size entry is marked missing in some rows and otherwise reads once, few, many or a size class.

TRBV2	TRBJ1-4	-	ASLHDWHPEKLF
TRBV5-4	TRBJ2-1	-	ASSPGTGGVGSYNEQF
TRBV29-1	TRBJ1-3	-	SVEGPGTVSGNTIY
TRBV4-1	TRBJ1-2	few	ASSLLPGGLGYT
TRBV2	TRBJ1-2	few	ASGGDRVGYT
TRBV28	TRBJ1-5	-	ASSLAPNQPQH
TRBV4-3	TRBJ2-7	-	ASSQDRGYEQY
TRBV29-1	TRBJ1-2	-	SAPHPIGGYT
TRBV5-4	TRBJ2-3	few	ASSPAASYTDTQY
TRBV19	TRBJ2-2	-	ASSMFGGGTGELF
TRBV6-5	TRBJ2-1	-	ATPPAQGKF
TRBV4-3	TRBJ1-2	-	ASSQDLSGGYT
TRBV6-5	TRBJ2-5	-	ASRDRGYTQETQY
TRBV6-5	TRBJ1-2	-	ASSYSISYGYT
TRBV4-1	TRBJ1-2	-	ASSPTGDNYGYT
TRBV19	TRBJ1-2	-	ASSTYYGYT
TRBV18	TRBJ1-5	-	ASSLGQGEAQPQH
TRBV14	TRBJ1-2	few	ASSPNMDRPTHYGYT
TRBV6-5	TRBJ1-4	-	ASSTGFGGEKLF
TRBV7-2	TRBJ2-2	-	ASSLEARQPNTGELF
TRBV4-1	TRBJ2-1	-	ASSQLPQGSSYNEQF
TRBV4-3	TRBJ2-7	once	ASSSLGGTGSSYEQY
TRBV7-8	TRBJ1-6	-	ASSLTFGQGVDSPLH
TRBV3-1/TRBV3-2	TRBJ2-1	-	ASSIGTGISNEQF
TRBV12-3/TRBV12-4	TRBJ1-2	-	ASSLVRHNGYT
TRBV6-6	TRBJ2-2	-	ASSSGGTGELF
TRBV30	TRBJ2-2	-	ALNRISNTGELF
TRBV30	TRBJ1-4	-	AWCPGGLNEKLF
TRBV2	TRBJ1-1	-	ASSEGQGDFMNTEAF
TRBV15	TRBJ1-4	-	ASAKVDRKNIVTTKNEKLF
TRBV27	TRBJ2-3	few	ASSPLRFTDTQY
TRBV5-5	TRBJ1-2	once	ASSLVGASYGYT
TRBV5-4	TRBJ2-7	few	ASSLRDSKIFEQY
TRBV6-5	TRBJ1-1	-	ASSSPDTGDTEAF
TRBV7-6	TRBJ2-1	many	ASSFAGGPDNEQF
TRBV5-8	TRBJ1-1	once	ASSFDRVGEAF
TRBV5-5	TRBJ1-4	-	ASSITSLDNEKLF
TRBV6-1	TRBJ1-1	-	ASSPSGITEAF
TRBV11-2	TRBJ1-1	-	ASSRERNTEAF
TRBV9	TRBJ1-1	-	ASSPGTGNTEAF
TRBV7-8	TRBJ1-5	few	ASSSWGTGRRQPQH